This TCR beta chain came from a study of blood T cells in healthy people across ages. Germline assignment: CDR1 LNHNV and CDR2 YYDKDF (reference sequence). This CDR3 spans 14 amino acids. With regard to this clonotype: A much larger clone is a single base away; this may be a read error.

The authors ran a second PCR of about 6 to 12 cycles using a sample-barcoded 5' primer and a J-beta primer mix. TCRdb reprocessed the 5' RACE reads via MiXCR and lists one record per CDR3 protein. In the table there are fewer than 2,000,000 distinct CDR3 sequences, around 35% of which are singletons. This sequence was found in a woman under 40 in good health. V is TRBV15 and J is TRBJ2-7, with D unresolved. The sequencing sample was made of blood. DNA of the CDR3: TGTGCCACCAGCAGAGATACGGCAGCCAGCGAGCATTACTTC. Residues: CATSRDTAASEHYF.